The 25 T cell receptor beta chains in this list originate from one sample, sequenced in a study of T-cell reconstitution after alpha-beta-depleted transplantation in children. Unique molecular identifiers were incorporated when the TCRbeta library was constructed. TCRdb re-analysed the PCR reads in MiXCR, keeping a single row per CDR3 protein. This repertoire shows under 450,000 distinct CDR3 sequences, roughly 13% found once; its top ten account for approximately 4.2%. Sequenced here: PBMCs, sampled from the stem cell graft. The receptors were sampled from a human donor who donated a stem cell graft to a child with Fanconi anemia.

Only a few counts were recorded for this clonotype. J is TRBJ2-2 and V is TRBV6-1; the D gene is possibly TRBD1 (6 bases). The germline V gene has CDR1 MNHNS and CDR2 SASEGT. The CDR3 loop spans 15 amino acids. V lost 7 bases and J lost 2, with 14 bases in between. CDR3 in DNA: TGTGCCAGCACCGCCTCACAGGGAAACACCGGGGAGCTGTTTTTT. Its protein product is CASTASQGNTGELFF.

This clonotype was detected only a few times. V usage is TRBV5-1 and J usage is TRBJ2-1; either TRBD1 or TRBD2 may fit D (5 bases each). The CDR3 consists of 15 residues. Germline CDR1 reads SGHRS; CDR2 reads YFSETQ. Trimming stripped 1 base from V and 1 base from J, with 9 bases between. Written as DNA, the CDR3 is TGCGCCAGCAGCTTGTTAGGGGAGTCCTACAATGAGCAGTTCTTC. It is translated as CASSLLGESYNEQFF.

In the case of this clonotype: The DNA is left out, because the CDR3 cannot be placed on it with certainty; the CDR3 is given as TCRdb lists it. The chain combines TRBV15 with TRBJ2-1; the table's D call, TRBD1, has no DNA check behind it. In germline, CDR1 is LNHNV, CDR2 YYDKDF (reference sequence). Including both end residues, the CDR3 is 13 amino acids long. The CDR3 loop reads CATSRFGTGSKFF.

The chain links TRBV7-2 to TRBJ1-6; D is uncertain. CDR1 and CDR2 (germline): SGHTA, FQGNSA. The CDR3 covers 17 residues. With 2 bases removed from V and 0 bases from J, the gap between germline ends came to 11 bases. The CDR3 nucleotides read TGTGCCAGCAGCTTACAACCGGGTGGCTCCTATAATTCACCCCTCCACTTT. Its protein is CASSLQPGGSYNSPLHF.

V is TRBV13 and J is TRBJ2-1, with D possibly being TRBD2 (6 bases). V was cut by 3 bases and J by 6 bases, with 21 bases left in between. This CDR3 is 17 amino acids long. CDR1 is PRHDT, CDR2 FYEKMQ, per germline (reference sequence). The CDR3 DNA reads TGTGCCAGCAGCTTTTCCATCGGGGGATTTTTCCCCAATGAGCAGTTCTTC. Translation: CASSFSIGGFFPNEQFF.

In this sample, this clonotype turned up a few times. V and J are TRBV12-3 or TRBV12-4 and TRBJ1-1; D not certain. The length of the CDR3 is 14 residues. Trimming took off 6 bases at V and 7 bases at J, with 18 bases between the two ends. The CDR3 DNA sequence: TGTGCCAGCAGGCTTAATCTCCCGGGCGGTGAAGCTTTCTTT. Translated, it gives CASRLNLPGGEAFF.

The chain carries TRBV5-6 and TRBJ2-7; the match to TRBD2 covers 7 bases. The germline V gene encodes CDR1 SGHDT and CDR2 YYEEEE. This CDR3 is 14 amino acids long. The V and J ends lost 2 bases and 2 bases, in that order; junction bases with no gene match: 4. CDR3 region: CASSFPGLAYEQYF. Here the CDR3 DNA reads TGTGCCAGCAGCTTTCCAGGACTAGCCTACGAGCAGTACTTC. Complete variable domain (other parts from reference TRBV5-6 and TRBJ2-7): DAGVTQSPTHLIKTRGQQVTLRCSPKSGHDTVSWYQQALGQGPQFIFQYYEEEERQRGNFPDRFSGHQFPNYSSELNVNALLLGDSALYLCASSFPGLAYEQYFGPGTRLTVT.

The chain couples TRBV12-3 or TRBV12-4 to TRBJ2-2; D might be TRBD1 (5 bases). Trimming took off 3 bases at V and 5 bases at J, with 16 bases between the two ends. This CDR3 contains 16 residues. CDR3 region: CASSFISVGATGELFF. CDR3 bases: TGTGCCAGCAGTTTTATATCGGTTGGGGCGACCGGGGAGCTGTTTTTT.

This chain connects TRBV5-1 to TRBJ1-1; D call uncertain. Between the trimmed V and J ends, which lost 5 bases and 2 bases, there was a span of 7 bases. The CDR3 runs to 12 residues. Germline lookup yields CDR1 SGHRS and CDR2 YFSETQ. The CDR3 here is CASRDLNTEAFF. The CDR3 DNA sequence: TGCGCCAGCAGGGACCTTAACACTGAAGCTTTCTTT. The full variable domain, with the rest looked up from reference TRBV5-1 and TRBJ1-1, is KAGVTQTPRYLIKTRGQQVTLSCSPISGHRSVSWYQQTPGQGLQFLFEYFSETQRNKGNFPGRFSGRQFSNSRSEMNVSTLELGDSALYLCASRDLNTEAFFGQGTRLTVV.

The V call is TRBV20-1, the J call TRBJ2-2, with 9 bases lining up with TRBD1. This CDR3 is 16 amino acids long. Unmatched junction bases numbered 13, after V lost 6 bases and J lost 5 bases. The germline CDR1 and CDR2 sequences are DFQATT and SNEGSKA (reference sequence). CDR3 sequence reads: CSAPRTDRGETGELFF. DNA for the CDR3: TGCAGTGCACCCCGAACCGACAGGGGGGAAACCGGGGAGCTGTTTTTT.

CDR3 residues: CASSGETNTEAFF. The CDR3 DNA is TGCGCCAGCAGCGGGGAGACGAACACTGAAGCTTTCTTT. V and J are TRBV4-1 and TRBJ1-1; D remains ambiguous. Trimming shortened V by 5 bases and J by 1 base, and 8 bases separated the two germline ends. The V gene's germline CDR1 is MGHRA and CDR2 YSYEKL. The CDR3 loop spans 13 amino acids.

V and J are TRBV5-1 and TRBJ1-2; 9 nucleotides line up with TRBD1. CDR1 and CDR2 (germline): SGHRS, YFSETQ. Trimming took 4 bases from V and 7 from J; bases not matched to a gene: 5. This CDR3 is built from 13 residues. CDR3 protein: CASSRTGEVGYTF. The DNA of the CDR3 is TGCGCCAGCAGCAGGACAGGGGAAGTTGGCTACACCTTC.

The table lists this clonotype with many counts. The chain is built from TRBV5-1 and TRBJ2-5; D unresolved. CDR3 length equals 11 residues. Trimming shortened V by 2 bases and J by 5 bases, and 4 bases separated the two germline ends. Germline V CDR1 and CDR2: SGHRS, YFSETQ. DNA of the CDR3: TGCGCCAGCAGCTTATCGGAGACCCAGTACTTC. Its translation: CASSLSETQYF.

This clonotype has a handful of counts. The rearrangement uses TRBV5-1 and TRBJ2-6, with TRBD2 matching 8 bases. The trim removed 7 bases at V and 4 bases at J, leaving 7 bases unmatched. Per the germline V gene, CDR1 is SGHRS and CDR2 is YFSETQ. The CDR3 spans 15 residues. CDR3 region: CASLAGGSGANVLTF. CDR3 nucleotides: TGCGCCAGCTTGGCGGGGGGATCCGGGGCCAACGTCCTGACTTTC.

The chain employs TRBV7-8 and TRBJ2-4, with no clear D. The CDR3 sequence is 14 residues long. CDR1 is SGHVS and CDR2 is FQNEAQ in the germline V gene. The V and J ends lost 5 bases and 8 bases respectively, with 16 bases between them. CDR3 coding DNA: TGTGCCAGCAGCCGAATCAACCCCGAGGACATTCAGTACTTC. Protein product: CASSRINPEDIQYF.

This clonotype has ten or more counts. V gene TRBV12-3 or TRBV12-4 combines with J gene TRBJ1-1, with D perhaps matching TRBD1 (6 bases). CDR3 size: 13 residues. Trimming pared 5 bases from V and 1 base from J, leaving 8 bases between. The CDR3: CASSGQSNTEAFF. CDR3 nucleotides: TGTGCCAGCAGTGGACAGTCGAACACTGAAGCTTTCTTT.

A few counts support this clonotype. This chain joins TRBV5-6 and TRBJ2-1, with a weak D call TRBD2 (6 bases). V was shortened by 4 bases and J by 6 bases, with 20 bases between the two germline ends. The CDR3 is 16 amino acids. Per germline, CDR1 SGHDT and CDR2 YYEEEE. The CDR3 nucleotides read TGTGCCAGCAGCCTTCTCAGCGGGTGGGGACGCAATGAGCAGTTCTTC. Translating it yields CASSLLSGWGRNEQFF.

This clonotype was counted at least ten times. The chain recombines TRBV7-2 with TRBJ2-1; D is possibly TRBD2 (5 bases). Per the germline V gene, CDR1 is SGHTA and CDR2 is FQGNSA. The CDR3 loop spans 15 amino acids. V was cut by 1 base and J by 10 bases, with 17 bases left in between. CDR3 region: CASSLVHGVVGEQFF. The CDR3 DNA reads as TGTGCCAGCAGCTTAGTCCACGGGGTCGTAGGCGAGCAGTTCTTC. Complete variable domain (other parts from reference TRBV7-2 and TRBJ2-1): GAGVSQSPSNKVTEKGKDVELRCDPISGHTALYWYRQSLGQGLEFLIYFQGNSAPDKSGLPSDRFSAERTGGSVSTLTIQRTQQEDSAVYLCASSLVHGVVGEQFFGPGTRLTVL.

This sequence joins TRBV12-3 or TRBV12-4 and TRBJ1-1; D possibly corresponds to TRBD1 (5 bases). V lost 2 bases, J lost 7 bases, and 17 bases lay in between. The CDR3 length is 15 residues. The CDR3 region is CASSLYGVTGGEAFF. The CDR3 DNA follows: TGTGCCAGCAGTTTATACGGGGTGACGGGGGGTGAAGCTTTCTTT.

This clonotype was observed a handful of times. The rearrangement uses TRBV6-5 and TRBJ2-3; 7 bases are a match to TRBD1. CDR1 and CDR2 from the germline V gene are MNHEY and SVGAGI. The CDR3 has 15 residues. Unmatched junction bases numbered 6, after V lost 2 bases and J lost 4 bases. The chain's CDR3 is CASSYTGESSDTQYF. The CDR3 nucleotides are TGTGCCAGCAGTTACACAGGGGAATCATCAGATACGCAGTATTTT.

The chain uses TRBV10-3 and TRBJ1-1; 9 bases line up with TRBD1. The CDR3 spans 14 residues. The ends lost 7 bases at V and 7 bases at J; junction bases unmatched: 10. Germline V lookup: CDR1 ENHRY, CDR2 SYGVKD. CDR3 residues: CAITSGTGRNEAFF. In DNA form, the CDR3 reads TGTGCCATCACCTCCGGGACAGGGCGTAATGAAGCTTTCTTT.

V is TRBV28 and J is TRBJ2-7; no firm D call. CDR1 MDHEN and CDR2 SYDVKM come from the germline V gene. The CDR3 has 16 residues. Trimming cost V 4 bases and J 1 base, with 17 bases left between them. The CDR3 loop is CASSSRRLGSSYEQYV. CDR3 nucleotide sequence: TGTGCCAGCAGTTCCCGCCGTTTGGGGTCTTCCTACGAGCAGTACGTC.

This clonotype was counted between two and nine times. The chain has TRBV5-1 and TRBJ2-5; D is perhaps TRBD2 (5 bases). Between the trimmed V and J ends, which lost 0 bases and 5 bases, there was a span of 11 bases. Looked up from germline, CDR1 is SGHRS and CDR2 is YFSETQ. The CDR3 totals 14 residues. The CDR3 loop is CASSLERTRETQYF. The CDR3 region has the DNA TGCGCCAGCAGCTTGGAGCGGACGAGGGAGACCCAGTACTTC.

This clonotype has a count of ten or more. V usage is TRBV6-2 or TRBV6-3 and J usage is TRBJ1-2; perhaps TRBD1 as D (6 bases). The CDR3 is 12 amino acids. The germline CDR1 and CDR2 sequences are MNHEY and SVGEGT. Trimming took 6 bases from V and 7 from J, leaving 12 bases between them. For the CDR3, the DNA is TGTGCCAGCAGGACCGGGACAACTGGCTACACCTTC. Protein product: CASRTGTTGYTF.

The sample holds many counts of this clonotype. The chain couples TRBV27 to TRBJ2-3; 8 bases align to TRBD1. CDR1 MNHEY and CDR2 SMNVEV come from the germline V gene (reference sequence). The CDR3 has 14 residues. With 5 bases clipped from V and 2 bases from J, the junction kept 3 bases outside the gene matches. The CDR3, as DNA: TGTGCCAGCAGTAGGGACAGGACCACAGATACGCAGTATTTT. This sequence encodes CASSRDRTTDTQYF.